The TCR beta chain described here comes from a study of Ad26.COV2.S vaccination and SARS-CoV-2 variants. V lost 4 bases to trimming and J lost 8 bases; unmatched junction nucleotides: 13. CDR1 is SEHNR, CDR2 FQNEAQ, per germline (reference sequence). The CDR3 has 18 residues. The treatment: about 20 received Ad26.COV2.S at low or high dose, single or two shots; roughly five received placebo; per-sample allocation not given. On day 63 after the first injection, vaccine and placebo recipients gave samples. Method: immunoSEQ multiplex PCR; TCRdb's copy keeps in-frame clones and lacks some. Of approximately 350,000 clones in the sample, around nine tenths are singletons; the top ten hold 3.4%.

The sample in question was peripheral blood, obtained in a trial of Ad26.COV2.S vaccine versus placebo. The sequence was obtained from a person between 18 and 59 years old who received the Ad26.COV2.S COVID-19 vaccine or a placebo. The rearrangement joins TRBV7-9 to TRBJ2-1, with TRBD2 matching 14 bases. CDR3 coding DNA: TGTGCCAGCAGCTCCGGGACTAGCGGGGGCCTGAAGGGGTATGAGCAGTTCTTC. Translation: CASSSGTSGGLKGYEQFF.